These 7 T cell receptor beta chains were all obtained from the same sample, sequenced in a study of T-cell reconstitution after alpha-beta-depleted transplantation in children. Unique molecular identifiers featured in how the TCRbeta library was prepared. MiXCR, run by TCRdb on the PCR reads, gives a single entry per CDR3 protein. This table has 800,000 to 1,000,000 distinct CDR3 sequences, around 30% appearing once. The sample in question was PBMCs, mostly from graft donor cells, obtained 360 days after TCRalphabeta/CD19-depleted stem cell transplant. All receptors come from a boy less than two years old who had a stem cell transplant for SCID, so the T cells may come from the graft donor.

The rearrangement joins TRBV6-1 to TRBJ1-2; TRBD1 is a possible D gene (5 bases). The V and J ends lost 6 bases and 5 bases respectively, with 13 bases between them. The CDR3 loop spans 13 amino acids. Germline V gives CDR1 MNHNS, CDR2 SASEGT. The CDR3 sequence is CASSRATAYGYTF. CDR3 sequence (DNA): TGTGCCAGCAGCAGGGCGACGGCGTATGGCTACACCTTC.

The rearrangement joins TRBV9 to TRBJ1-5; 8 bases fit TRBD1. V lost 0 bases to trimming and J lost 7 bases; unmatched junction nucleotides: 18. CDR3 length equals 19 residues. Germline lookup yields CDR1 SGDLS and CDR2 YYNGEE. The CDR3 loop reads CASSVALRQGTKGGQPQHF. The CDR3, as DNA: TGTGCCAGCAGCGTAGCGCTGAGACAGGGGACTAAAGGCGGCCAGCCCCAGCATTTT.

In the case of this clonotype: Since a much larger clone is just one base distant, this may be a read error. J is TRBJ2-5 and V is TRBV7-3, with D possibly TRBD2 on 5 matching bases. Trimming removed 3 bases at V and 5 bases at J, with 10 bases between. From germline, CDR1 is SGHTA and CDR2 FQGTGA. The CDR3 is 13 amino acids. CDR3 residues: CASSFFRGETQYF. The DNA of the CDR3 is TGTGCCAGCAGCTTCTTCAGAGGGGAGACCCAGTACTTC.

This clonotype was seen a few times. As DNA, the CDR3 is TGTGCCAGCAGCCAGAGACCGGACAGGGGGAACACCGGGGAGCTGTTTTTT. Its protein is CASSQRPDRGNTGELFF. The chain is built from TRBV7-9 and TRBJ2-2, with 9 bases lining up with TRBD1. The V segment lost 5 bases and the J segment 1 base; nucleotides outside the gene matches: 8. The CDR3 length is 17 residues. From germline, CDR1 is SEHNR and CDR2 FQNEAQ (reference sequence).

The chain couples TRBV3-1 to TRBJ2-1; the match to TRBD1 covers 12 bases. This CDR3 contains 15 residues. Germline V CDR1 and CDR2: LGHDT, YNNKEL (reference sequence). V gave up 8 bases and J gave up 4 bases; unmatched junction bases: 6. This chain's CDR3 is CASSWDRGLYNEQFF. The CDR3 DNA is TGTGCCAGCTCTTGGGACAGGGGGCTTTACAATGAGCAGTTCTTC.

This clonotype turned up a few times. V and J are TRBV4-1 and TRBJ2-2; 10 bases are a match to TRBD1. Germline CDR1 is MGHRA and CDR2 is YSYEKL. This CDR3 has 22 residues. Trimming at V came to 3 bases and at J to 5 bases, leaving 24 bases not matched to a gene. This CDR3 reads CASSQEPQGTGEIWRWTGELFF. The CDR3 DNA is TGCGCCAGCAGCCAGGAGCCTCAGGGGACAGGGGAAATATGGAGGTGGACCGGGGAGCTGTTTTTT.

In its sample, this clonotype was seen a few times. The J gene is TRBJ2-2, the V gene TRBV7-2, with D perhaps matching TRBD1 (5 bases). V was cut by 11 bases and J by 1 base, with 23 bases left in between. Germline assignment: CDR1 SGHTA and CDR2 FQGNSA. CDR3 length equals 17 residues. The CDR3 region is CAVPRGAGNKNTGELFF. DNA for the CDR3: TGTGCCGTCCCCCGAGGCGCAGGGAATAAGAACACCGGGGAGCTGTTTTTT. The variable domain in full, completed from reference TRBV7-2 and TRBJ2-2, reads GAGVSQSPSNKVTEKGKDVELRCDPISGHTALYWYRQSLGQGLEFLIYFQGNSAPDKSGLPSDRFSAERTGGSVSTLTIQRTQQEDSAVYLCAVPRGAGNKNTGELFFGEGSRLTVL.